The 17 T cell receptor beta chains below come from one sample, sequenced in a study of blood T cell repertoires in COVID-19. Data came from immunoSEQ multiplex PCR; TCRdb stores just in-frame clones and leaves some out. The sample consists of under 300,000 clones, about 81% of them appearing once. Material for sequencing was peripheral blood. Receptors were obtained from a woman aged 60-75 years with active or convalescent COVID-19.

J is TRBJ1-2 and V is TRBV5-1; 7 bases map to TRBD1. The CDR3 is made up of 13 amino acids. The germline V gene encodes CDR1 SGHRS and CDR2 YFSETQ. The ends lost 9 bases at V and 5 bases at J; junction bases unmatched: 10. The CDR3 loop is CATKGTDLYGYTF. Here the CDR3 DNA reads TGCGCCACCAAAGGGACAGATCTTTATGGCTACACCTTC.

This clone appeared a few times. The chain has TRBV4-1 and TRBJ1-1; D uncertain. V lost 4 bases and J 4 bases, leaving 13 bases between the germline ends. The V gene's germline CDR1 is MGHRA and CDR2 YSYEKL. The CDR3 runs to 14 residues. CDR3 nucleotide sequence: TGCGCCAGCAGCCGTACCGAGGGCAGCACTGAAGCTTTCTTT. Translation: CASSRTEGSTEAFF.

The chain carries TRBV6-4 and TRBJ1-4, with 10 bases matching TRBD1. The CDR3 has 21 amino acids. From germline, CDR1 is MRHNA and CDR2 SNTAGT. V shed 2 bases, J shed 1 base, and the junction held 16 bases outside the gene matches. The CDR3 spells CASSDRSPGQGWIITNEKLFF. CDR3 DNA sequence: TGTGCCAGCAGTGACCGCTCCCCGGGACAGGGGTGGATAATAACTAATGAAAAACTGTTTTTT.

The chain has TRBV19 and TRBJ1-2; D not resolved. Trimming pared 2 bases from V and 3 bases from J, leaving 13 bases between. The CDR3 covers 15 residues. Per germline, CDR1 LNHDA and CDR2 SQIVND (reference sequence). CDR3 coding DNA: TGTGCCAGTAGTATATGGCAGGCACCCTACTATGGCTACACCTTC. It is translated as CASSIWQAPYYGYTF.

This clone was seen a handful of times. The CDR3 DNA is TGTGCCAGCAGCTTCCTGGAGACCCAGTACTTC. Its protein product is CASSFLETQYF. J is TRBJ2-5 and V is TRBV5-6; D not certain. The CDR3 loop spans 11 amino acids. Germline CDR1 and CDR2: SGHDT and YYEEEE. Trimming left V 2 bases short and J 5 bases short, with 4 bases between.

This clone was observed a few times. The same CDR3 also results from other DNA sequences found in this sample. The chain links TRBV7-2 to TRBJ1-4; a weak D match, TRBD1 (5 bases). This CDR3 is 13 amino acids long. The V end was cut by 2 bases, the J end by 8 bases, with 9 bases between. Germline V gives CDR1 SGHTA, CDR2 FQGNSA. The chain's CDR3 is CASSLRYREKLFF. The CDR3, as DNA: TGTGCCAGCAGCTTAAGGTACAGGGAAAAACTGTTTTTT. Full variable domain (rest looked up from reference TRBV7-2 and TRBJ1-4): GAGVSQSPSNKVTEKGKDVELRCDPISGHTALYWYRQSLGQGLEFLIYFQGNSAPDKSGLPSDRFSAERTGGSVSTLTIQRTQQEDSAVYLCASSLRYREKLFFGSGTQLSVL.

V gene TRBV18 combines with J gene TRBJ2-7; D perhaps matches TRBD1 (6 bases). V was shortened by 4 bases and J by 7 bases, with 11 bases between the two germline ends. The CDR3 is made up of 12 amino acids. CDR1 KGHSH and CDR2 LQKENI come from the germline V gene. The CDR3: CASSHRVGEQYF. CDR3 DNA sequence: TGTGCCAGCTCACACAGGGTGGGAGAGCAGTACTTC.

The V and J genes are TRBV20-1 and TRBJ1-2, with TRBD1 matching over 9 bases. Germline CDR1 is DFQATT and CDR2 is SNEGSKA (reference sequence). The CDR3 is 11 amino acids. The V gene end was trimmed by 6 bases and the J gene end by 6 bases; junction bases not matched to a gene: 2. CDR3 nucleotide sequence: TGCAGTGCCAGGACAGGGGATGGCTACACCTTC. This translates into CSARTGDGYTF.

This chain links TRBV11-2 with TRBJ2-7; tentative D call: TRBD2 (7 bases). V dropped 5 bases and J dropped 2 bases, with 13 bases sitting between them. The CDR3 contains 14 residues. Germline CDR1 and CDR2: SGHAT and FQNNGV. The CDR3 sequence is CASSLRGAPYEQYF. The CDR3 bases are TGTGCCAGCAGCCTCCGGGGGGCCCCCTACGAGCAGTACTTC. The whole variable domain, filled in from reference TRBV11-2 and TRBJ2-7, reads EAGVAQSPRYKIIEKRQSVAFWCNPISGHATLYWYQQILGQGPKLLIQFQNNGVVDDSQLPKDRFSAERLKGVDSTLKIQPAKLEDSAVYLCASSLRGAPYEQYFGPGTRLTVT.

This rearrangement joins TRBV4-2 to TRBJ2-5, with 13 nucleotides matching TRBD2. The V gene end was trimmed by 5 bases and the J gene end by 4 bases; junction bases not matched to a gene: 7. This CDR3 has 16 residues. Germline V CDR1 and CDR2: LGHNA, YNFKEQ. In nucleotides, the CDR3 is TGTGCCAGCAGCTACACTAGCGGGGGGGCGGGAGAGACCCAGTACTTC. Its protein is CASSYTSGGAGETQYF.

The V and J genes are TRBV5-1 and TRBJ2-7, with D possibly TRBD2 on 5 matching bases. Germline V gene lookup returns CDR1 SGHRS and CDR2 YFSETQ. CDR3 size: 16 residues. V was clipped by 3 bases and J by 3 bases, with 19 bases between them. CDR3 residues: CASSWHISGNRYEQYF. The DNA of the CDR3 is TGCGCCAGCAGCTGGCACATTTCCGGGAATCGCTACGAGCAGTACTTC.

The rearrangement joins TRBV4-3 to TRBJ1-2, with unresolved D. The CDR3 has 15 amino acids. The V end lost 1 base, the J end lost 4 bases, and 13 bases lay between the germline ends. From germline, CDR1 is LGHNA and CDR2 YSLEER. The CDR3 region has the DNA TGCGCCAGCAGCCAAGCCTCCGCGGCAGTCTATGGCTACACCTTC. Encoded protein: CASSQASAAVYGYTF.

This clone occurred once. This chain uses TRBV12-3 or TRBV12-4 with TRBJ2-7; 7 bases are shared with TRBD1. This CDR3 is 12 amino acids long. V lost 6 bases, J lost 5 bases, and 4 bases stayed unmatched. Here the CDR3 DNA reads TGTGCCAGCAGGCTGACAGGGAACGAGCAGTACTTC. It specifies CASRLTGNEQYF.

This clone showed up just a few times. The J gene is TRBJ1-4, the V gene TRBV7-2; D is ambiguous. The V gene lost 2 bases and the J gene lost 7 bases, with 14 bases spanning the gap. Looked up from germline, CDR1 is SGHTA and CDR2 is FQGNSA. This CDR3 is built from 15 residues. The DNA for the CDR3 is TGTGCCAGCAGCTTAATGGGCCAAACCCGTGAAAAACTGTTTTTT. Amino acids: CASSLMGQTREKLFF.

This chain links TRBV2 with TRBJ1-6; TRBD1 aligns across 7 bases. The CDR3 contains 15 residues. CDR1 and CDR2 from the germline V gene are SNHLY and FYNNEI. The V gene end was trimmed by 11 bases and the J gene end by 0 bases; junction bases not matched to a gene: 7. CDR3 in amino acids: CADREDGSYNSPLHF. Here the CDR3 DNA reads TGTGCCGACAGGGAGGACGGCTCCTATAATTCACCCCTCCACTTT.

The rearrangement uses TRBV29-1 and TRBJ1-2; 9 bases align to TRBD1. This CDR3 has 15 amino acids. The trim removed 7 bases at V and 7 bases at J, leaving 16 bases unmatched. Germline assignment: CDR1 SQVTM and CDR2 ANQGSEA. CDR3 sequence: CSAKLAGTGISGYTF. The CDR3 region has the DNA TGCAGCGCGAAGCTGGCGGGGACAGGGATTAGTGGCTACACCTTC.

This CDR3 is CASSPGGGTEAFF. For the CDR3, the DNA is TGTGCCAGTAGTCCAGGGGGCGGGACTGAAGCTTTCTTT. The V call is TRBV19, the J call TRBJ1-1; 8 bases line up with TRBD1. Trimming at V came to 5 bases and at J to 5 bases, leaving 4 bases not matched to a gene. Germline V gene lookup returns CDR1 LNHDA and CDR2 SQIVND (reference sequence). CDR3 length: 13 amino acids.